This entry features one TCR beta chain sequence. Repertoires were generated with immunoSEQ multiplex PCR, while TCRdb's copy carries only in-frame clones and drops some. The table shows approximately 19,000 clones, with 85% to 90% occurring only once. Controls had myeloablative marrow grafts with methotrexate and calcineurin inhibitor, sampled at 1 year. The record originates from a study of T cells after posttransplantation cyclophosphamide. Trimming left V 4 bases short and J 0 bases short, with 13 bases between. The CDR3 totals 15 residues. The germline gives CDR1 MNHEY, CDR2 SMNVEV (reference sequence).

The clonotype was recovered from a female patient aged 30 to 40 who received an allogeneic stem cell transplant from an unrelated donor, was CMV-positive, and had acute and chronic GVHD. Some T cells may be supplied by the graft donor. This material consisted of PBMCs, taken around 390 days after allogeneic stem cell transplant with calcineurin inhibitor and methotrexate. The V and J genes are TRBV27 and TRBJ2-7; possibly TRBD1 for D (5 bases). In DNA, the CDR3 is TGTGCCAGCAGTTATGTAGGGGTAAACTCCTACGAGCAGTACTTC. Translated: CASSYVGVNSYEQYF.